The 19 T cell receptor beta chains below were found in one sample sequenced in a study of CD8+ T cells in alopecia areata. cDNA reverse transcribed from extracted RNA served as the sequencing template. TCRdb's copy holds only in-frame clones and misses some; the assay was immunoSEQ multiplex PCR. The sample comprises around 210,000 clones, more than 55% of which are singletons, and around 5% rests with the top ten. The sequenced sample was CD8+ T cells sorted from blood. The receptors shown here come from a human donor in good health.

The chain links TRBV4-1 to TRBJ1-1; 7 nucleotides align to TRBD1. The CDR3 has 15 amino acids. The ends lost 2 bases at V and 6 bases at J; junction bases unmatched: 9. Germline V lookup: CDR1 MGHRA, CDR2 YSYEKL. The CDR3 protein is CASSQSGRGDAEAFF. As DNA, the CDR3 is TGCGCCAGCAGCCAAAGCGGCAGGGGGGACGCTGAAGCTTTCTTT.

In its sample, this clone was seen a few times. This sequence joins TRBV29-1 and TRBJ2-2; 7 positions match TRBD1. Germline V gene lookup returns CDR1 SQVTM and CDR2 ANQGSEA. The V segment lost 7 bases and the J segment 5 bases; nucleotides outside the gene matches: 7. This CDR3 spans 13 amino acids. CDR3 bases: TGCAGCGCGGGACAGATTAGGACCGGGGAGCTGTTTTTT. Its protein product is CSAGQIRTGELFF.

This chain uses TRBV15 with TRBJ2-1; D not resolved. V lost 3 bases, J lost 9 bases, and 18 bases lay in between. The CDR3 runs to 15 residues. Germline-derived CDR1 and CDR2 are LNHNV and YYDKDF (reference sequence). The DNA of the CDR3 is TGTGCCACCAGCAGTGACTGTAGCCCTCGCGCTGAGCAGTTCTTC. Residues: CATSSDCSPRAEQFF.

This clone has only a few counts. The CDR3 loop reads CASSWTSGAADTQYF. CDR3 nucleotide sequence: TGTGCCAGCAGCTGGACTAGCGGGGCAGCAGATACGCAGTATTTT. The rearrangement uses TRBV7-3 and TRBJ2-3; 12 bases agree with TRBD2. Trimming removed 4 bases from V and 4 bases from J; junction bases left unmatched: 3. CDR3 size: 15 residues. Germline V gene sequence: CDR1 SGHTA, CDR2 FQGTGA.

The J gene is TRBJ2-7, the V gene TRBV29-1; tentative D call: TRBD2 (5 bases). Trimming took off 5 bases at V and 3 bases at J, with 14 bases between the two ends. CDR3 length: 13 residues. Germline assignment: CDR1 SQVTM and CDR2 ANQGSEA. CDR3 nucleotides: TGCAGCGTTTATCGGTCGGGAAACTACGAGCAGTACTTC. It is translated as CSVYRSGNYEQYF.

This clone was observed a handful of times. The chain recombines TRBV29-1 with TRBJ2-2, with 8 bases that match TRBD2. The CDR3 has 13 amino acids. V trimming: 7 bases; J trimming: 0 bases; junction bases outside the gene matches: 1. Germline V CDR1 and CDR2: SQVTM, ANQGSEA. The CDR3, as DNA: TGCAGCGGACTAGCGACGAACACCGGGGAGCTGTTTTTT. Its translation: CSGLATNTGELFF.

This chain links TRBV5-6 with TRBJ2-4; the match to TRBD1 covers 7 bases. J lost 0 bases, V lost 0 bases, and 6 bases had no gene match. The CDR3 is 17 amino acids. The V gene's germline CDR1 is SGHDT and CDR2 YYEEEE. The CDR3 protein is CASSLELGTEAKNIQYF. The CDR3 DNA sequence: TGTGCCAGCAGCTTGGAGCTCGGGACAGAAGCCAAAAACATTCAGTACTTC.

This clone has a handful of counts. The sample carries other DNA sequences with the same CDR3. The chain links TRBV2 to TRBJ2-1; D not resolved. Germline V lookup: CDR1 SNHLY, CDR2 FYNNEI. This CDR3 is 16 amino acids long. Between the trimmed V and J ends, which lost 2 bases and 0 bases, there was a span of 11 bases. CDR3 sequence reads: CASSELVGSSYNEQFF. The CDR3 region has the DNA TGTGCCAGCAGTGAATTGGTGGGAAGCTCCTACAATGAGCAGTTCTTC.

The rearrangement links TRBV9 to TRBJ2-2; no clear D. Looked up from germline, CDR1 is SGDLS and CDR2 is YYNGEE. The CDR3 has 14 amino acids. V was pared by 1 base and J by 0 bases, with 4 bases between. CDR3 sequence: CASSVLANTGELFF. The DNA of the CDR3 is TGTGCCAGCAGCGTATTGGCGAACACCGGGGAGCTGTTTTTT.

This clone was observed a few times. The CDR3 nucleotides read TGTGCCAGCAGCTTCGCGGTGGGAGAGACCCAGTACTTC. It encodes CASSFAVGETQYF. J is TRBJ2-5 and V is TRBV7-9; the D is unclear. The V gene's germline CDR1 is SEHNR and CDR2 FQNEAQ (reference sequence). This CDR3 is built from 13 residues. Trimming left V 3 bases short and J 4 bases short, with 9 bases between.

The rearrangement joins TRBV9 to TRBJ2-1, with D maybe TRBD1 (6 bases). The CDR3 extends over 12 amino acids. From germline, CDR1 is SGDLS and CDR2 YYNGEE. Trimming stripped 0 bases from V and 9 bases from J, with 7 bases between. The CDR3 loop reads CASSVGGPEQFF. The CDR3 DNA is TGTGCCAGCAGCGTAGGGGGGCCTGAGCAGTTCTTC.

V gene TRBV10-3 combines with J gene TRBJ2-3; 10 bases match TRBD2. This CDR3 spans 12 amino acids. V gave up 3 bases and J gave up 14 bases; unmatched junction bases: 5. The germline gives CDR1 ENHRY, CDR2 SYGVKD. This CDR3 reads CAISETSGVLYF. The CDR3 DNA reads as TGTGCCATCAGTGAAACTAGCGGGGTGTTGTATTTT.

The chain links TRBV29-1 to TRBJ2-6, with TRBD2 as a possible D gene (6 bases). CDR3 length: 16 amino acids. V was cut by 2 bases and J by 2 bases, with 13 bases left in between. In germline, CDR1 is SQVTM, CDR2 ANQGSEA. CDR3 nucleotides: TGCAGCGTTGAATCCGGGAGAGGGACTGGGGCCAACGTCCTGACTTTC. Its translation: CSVESGRGTGANVLTF.

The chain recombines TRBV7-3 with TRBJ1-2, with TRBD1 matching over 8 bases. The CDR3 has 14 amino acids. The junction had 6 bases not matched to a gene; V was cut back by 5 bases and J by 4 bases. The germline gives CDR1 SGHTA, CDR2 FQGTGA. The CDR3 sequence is CASSTSGQVYGYTF. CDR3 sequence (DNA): TGTGCCAGCAGCACCTCGGGACAGGTCTATGGCTACACCTTC.

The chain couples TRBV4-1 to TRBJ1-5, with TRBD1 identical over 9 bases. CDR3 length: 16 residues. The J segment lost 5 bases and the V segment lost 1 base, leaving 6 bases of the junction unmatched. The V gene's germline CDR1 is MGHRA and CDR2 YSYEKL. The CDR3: CASSQVTGGFYQPQHF. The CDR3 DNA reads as TGCGCCAGCAGCCAAGTCACAGGGGGCTTCTATCAGCCCCAGCATTTT.

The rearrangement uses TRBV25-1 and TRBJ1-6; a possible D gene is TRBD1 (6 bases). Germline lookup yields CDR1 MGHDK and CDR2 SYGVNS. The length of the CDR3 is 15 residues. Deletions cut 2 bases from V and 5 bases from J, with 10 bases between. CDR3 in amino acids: CASSEARGNNSPLHF. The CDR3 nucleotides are TGTGCCAGCAGTGAAGCCAGGGGTAATAATTCACCCCTCCACTTT.

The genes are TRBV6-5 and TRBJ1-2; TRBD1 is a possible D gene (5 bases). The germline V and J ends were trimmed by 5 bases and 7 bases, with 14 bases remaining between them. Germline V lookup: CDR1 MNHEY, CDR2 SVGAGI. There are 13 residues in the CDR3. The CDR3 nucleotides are TGTGCCAGCAGTGCCCCTGACGGGGCTGGCTACACCTTC. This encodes CASSAPDGAGYTF.

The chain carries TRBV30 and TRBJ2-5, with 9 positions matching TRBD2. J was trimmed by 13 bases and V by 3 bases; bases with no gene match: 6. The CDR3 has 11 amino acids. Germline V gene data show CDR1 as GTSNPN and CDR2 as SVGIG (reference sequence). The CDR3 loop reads CAWRLAGSSYF. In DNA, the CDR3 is TGTGCCTGGAGACTAGCGGGTAGCTCGTACTTC.

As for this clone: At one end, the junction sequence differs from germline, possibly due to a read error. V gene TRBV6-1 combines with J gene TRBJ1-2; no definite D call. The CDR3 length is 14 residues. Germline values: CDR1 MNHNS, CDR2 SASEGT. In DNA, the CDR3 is TGTGCCAACAGTGATTTGGGGACTAACTATGGCTACACCTTC. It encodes CANSDLGTNYGYTF.